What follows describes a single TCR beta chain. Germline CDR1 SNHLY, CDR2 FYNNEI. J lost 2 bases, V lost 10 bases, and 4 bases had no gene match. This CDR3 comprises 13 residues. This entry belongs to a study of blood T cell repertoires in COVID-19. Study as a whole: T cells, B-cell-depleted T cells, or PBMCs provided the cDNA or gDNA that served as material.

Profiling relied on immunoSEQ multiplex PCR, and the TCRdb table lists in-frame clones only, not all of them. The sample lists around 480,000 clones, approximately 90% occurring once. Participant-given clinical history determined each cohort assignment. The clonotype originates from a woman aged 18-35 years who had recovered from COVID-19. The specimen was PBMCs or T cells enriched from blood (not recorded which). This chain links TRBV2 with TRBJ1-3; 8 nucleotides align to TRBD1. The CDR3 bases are TGTGCCACCTTGGACAGGGCTGGAAACACCATATATTTT. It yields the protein CATLDRAGNTIYF.